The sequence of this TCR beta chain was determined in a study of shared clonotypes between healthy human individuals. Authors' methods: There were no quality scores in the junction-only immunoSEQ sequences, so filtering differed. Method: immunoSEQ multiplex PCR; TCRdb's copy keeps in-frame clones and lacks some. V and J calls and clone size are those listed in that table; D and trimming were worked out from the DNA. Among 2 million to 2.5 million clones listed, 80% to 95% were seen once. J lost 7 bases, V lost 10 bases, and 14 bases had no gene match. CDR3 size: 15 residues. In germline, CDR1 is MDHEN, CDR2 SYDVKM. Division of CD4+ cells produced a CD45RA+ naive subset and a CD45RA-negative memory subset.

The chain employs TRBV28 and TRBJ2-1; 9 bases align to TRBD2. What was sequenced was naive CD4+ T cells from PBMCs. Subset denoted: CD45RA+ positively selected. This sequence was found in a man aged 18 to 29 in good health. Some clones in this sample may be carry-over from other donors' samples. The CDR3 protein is CATRGSEREANEQFF. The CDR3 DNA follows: TGTGCCACGCGGGGGTCGGAGCGGGAGGCAAATGAGCAGTTCTTC. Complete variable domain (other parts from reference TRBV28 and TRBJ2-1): DVKVTQSSRYLVKRTGEKVFLECVQDMDHENMFWYRQDPGLGLRLIYFSYDVKMKEKGDIPEGYSVSREKKERFSLILESASTNQTSMYLCATRGSEREANEQFFGPGTRLTVL.